This TCR beta chain originates from a study of blood T cells in healthy people across ages. The CDR3 covers 16 residues. Germline-derived CDR1 and CDR2 are MGHRA and YSYEKL. With 2 bases removed from V and 11 bases from J, the gap between germline ends came to 22 bases. Findings of the study overall: Naive CD4+ cells and diversity were both higher in long-lived donors than in aged donors. In these data, TCR beta diversity tracked strongly with naive T cell percentage. Diversity estimates drawn from one million T cells were deemed underestimates.

For the second PCR, which ran for about 6 to 11 cycles, a sample-barcoded 5' primer and a J-beta primer mix were used. A template-switch adaptor with 12 random nucleotides tagged each cDNA molecule. A single record per CDR3 protein comes from TCRdb applying MiXCR to the 5' RACE reads. The repertoire has 650,000 to 1,000,000 distinct CDR3 sequences, around 34% of them found once; the top ten carry around 13%. Comment on this clonotype: No antigen is known for it.

The specimen was blood. The gene calls are TRBV4-1 and TRBJ2-4; D assignment may be TRBD1 or TRBD2 (5 bases each). This TCR was sampled from a man between 18 and 35 years old in good health. The CDR3 DNA reads TGCGCCAGCAGCCAACTCGCCTCGCCGGGACGCCTCTTTCAGTACTTC. It translates to CASSQLASPGRLFQYF.